These T cell receptor beta chains were read from a single sample in a study of blood T cell repertoires in COVID-19. Assay: immunoSEQ multiplex PCR; the TCRdb copy retains only in-frame clones and omits some. This sample carries approximately 140,000 clones, over 75% of them seen once, and the ten largest clones take around 3.9%. Sequenced input: PBMCs or T cells enriched from blood (not recorded which). The source of these receptors is a man in his forties or fifties in a cohort exposed to, infected with or recovered from COVID-19 (not recorded which). Each CDR3 is given with its conserved first and last residue. The D gene is left open where the match is weak. Where a row states a size, it is once, few, many or the class of an expanded clone; other rows omit it.

clone_size j_call v_call d_call cdr3_nt cdr3_aa
NA TRBJ1-2 TRBV19 TRBD1 TGTGCCAGCAGAACTGGACAGGCTGGGGGCTACACCTTC CASRTGQAGGYTF
NA TRBJ1-3 TRBV6-5 NA TGTGCCAGCAGCGCCCCCGGGGGAAACACCATATATTTT CASSAPGGNTIYF
NA TRBJ2-7 TRBV24-1 TRBD2 TGTGCCACCAGTGATGGGGGACTAGCGGGAGTCAAGGGCGAGCAGTACTTC CATSDGGLAGVKGEQYF
NA TRBJ1-5 TRBV3-1/TRBV3-2 NA TGTGCCAGCAGCCAAAGCGGAAATAATCAGCCCCAGCATTTT CASSQSGNNQPQHF
NA TRBJ2-5 TRBV4-2 TRBD2 TGTGCCAGCAGCCGCAGCGCCCAAGCGGGAGGGGAGACCCAGTACTTC CASSRSAQAGGETQYF
NA TRBJ1-6 TRBV30 NA TGTGCCTGGAACGGCGGGGATTCACCCCTCCACTTT CAWNGGDSPLHF
NA TRBJ2-1 TRBV5-1 TRBD2 TGCGCCAGCAGCTTGGCCGGACTAGCAGACTCCTACAATGAGCAGTTCTTC CASSLAGLADSYNEQFF
NA TRBJ2-7 TRBV27 TRBD2 TGTGCCAGCAGTTTATTAGGACTAGCGGGAACCGCCTACGAGCAGTACTTC CASSLLGLAGTAYEQYF
NA TRBJ1-4 TRBV6-1 NA TGTGCCAGCAGTGAAAAGAGGACAGCCATCAATGAAAAACTGTTTTTT CASSEKRTAINEKLFF
NA TRBJ2-5 TRBV5-1 NA TGCGCCAGCAAGATGGAGGGGAGGGAGACCCAGTACTTC CASKMEGRETQYF
few TRBJ2-6 TRBV19 TRBD1 TGTGCCAGTAGTCCTTCCGGGACAGGGGGTGTTGGGGCCAACGTCCTGACTTTC CASSPSGTGGVGANVLTF
NA TRBJ2-1 TRBV2 TRBD2 TGTGCCAGCGGGGGCCGGGAGGGCCTAGGATTGGGCCAGTTCTTC CASGGREGLGLGQFF
NA TRBJ2-1 TRBV5-4 TRBD1 TGTGCCAGCAGCCCCGGTCGGGGACAGGTTTACAATGAGCAGTTCTTC CASSPGRGQVYNEQFF
NA TRBJ1-6 TRBV5-1 NA TGCGCCAGCAGCATCGGAGCAATCGCTAATTCACCCCTCCACTTT CASSIGAIANSPLHF
NA TRBJ1-4 TRBV28 TRBD1 TGTGCCAGCAGTATCGGACACAGGGGGCTAGGAGAAAAACTGTTTTTT CASSIGHRGLGEKLFF
NA TRBJ2-1 TRBV9 NA TGTGCCAGCAGCGGCTCGAGTAGCGGATTAACCTACAATGAGCAGTTCTTC CASSGSSSGLTYNEQFF
NA TRBJ2-7 TRBV20-1 TRBD2 TGCAGTGCTAGTAACCCTAGCGGGAGCGCGGACGAGCAGTACTTC CSASNPSGSADEQYF
NA TRBJ2-1 TRBV7-3 NA TGTGCCAGCAGCTCTCGACAGGCCATTTACAATGAGCAGTTCTTC CASSSRQAIYNEQFF
NA TRBJ2-7 TRBV7-7 TRBD2 TGTGCCAGCAGCTCAGGGACTAGCGGCTACGAGCAGTACTTC CASSSGTSGYEQYF
NA TRBJ2-7 TRBV28 TRBD2 TGTGCCAGCAGTTCACCAGCGGGAGGGCCCTTGAAGCAGTACTTC CASSSPAGGPLKQYF
NA TRBJ2-1 TRBV6-4 TRBD2 TGTGCCAGCAGTGAGAATCTAGCGGGAATCGAAGAGCAGTTCTTC CASSENLAGIEEQFF
NA TRBJ2-1 TRBV10-3 TRBD2 TGTGCCAGTACCGGGACTAGCGGCTACAATGAGCAGTTCTTC CASTGTSGYNEQFF
NA TRBJ1-1 TRBV11-2 NA TGTGCCAGCAGCTTGGCGGTGAACACTGAAGCTTTCTTT CASSLAVNTEAFF
NA TRBJ2-1 TRBV27 NA TGTGCCAGCAGTCGCCGCCCAGGAAATGAGCAGTTCTTC CASSRRPGNEQFF
once TRBJ1-5 TRBV11-2 NA TGTGCCAGCAGCTTAGGACCCCAGACAGAGTATAGCAATCAGCCCCAGCATTTT CASSLGPQTEYSNQPQHF
NA TRBJ1-2 TRBV19 NA TGTGCCAGTCGGGGAAGTGGCTACACCTTC CASRGSGYTF
NA TRBJ2-5 TRBV10-3 NA TGTGCCATCAGTGAGTCTAATGCAGGGTGGGAGACCCAGTACTTC CAISESNAGWETQYF
few TRBJ1-4 TRBV18 NA TGTGCCAGCTCGCAAGACAGGAACTCGGAAGAAAAACTGTTTTTT CASSQDRNSEEKLFF
NA TRBJ2-1 TRBV6-2/TRBV6-3 TRBD2 TGTGCCAGCAGTTGGCGGGGGGTCGTCAATGAGCAGTTCTTC CASSWRGVVNEQFF
NA TRBJ2-7 TRBV4-2 TRBD2 TGTGCCAGCAGCCCTAGCGGGAGGGAATCCTACGAGCAGTACTTC CASSPSGRESYEQYF
NA TRBJ2-3 TRBV25-1 TRBD2 TGTGCCAGCAGTGGCCTAGCGGGGGGGTTACAAGATACGCAGTATTTT CASSGLAGGLQDTQYF
NA TRBJ1-1 TRBV3-1/TRBV3-2 NA TGTGCCAGCAGCCAAGATACACGAAACACTGAAGCTTTCTTT CASSQDTRNTEAFF
NA TRBJ1-2 TRBV19 NA TGTGCCAGTAGTAAGGGCAGGGCTTTTGACTATGGCTACACCTTC CASSKGRAFDYGYTF
NA TRBJ2-2 TRBV2 NA TGTGCCAGCAGTGGGGAGATAACCGGGGAGCTGTTTTTT CASSGEITGELFF
NA TRBJ1-1 TRBV5-5 NA TGTGCCAGCAGCTTTACCTCGACGGGGAACACTGAAGCTTTCTTT CASSFTSTGNTEAFF
NA TRBJ2-7 TRBV4-1 TRBD2 TGCGCCAGCAGCTACACGACTAGCGGGAGTGGCTACGAGCAGTACTTC CASSYTTSGSGYEQYF
NA TRBJ2-3 TRBV27 NA TGTGCCAGCAGTTGGAGTGGCGTCACAGATACGCAGTATTTT CASSWSGVTDTQYF
NA TRBJ2-2 TRBV3-1/TRBV3-2 NA TGTGCCAGCAGCCAAGATCTGGGCAGACCCGGGGAGCTGTTTTTT CASSQDLGRPGELFF
NA TRBJ1-1 TRBV2 NA TGTGCCAGCAGTCAATTCATGAACACTGAAGCTTTCTTT CASSQFMNTEAFF
once TRBJ2-2 TRBV27 NA TGTGCCAGCAGCCAGGGGCAGGTCGGGGAGCTGTTTTTT CASSQGQVGELFF
NA TRBJ1-5 TRBV7-2 NA TGTGCCAGCAGCTTACACAGGGCTCAGCCCCAGCATTTT CASSLHRAQPQHF
once TRBJ1-1 TRBV28 NA TGTGCCAGCAGTTTGGGGGGGGTGTTAGACACTGAAGCTTTCTTT CASSLGGVLDTEAFF
NA TRBJ2-5 TRBV5-6 NA TGTGCCAGCAGCCTGGTGCAGTTACAAGAGACCCAGTACTTC CASSLVQLQETQYF
many TRBJ2-7 TRBV7-9 NA TGTGCCAGCAGCTTGTTGGGGAGCGGGTACGAGCAGTACTTC CASSLLGSGYEQYF
NA TRBJ1-5 TRBV15 NA TGTGCCACCAGCAGAGGGAGGGATCAGCCCCAGCATTTT CATSRGRDQPQHF
NA TRBJ1-1 TRBV30 NA TGTGCCTGGAGTGTAAAGAGGAACACTGAAGCTTTCTTT CAWSVKRNTEAFF
NA TRBJ2-5 TRBV6-5 TRBD2 TGTGCCAGCAGGCTTAGCGGGGCCCAAGAGACCCAGTACTTC CASRLSGAQETQYF
NA TRBJ2-2 TRBV11-3 NA TGTGCCAGCAGCCGCGGGCTATCGGACACCGGGGAGCTGTTTTTT CASSRGLSDTGELFF
once TRBJ2-7 TRBV4-3 TRBD1 TGCGCCAGCAGCACTGACAGGGTCGGGTACGAGCAGTACTTC CASSTDRVGYEQYF